Detailed here is one T cell receptor (beta chain). In this sample, this clonotype turned up many times. Its antigen is unknown. The sample holds no much larger clone one base away, and base qualities are not on file. The TCR beta CDR3 regions were amplified from the RNA transcripts. For the first round of RT-PCR on the TCR CDR3, the HTBI primer set was used together with the Qiagen OneStep RT-PCR kit. A second multiplex PCR round built the libraries, followed by size selection and purification. The libraries were sequenced on an Illumina HiSeq2000 using paired-end 100 bp reads. Per the original workflow: Raw data were processed with SOAPnuke, discarding reads with adapters, uncalled bases, mean Phred below 15, or no exact constant-primer or identifier match. COPE v1.2.5 was used to merge the high-quality paired reads, and each unique nucleotide sequence was defined as a clonotype. Clonotypes were aligned to IMGT TRBV, TRBD and TRBJ reference segments using MiTCR v1.1. Only V-J combinations with frequency above 0.0001, covering about 99% of repertoires, were analysed. The TCS score was defined as F50 (clonal expansion) divided by E x V (chaos), with BLOSUM62-based TCRdist calculated between CDR3 peptides within each V-J. Welch's t-statistics and random forest reduced around 550 V-J features to roughly 13, which were used in a naive Bayes classifier (R e1071). TCRdb reanalyzed the raw reads on its own, using fastp at Q25 for trimming and MiXCR for clone calling, and kept in-frame beta chains. Every CDR3 protein is listed once, alongside the most common genes and DNA of its rows. These V and J calls are TCRdb output, not the study's own analysis. The sample records 300,000 to 450,000 distinct CDR3 sequences, 15% to 20% of which are singletons. 40% of the sample comes from the top ten.

Moderately to severely active disease, a Clinical Activity Score of at least 3, a NOSPECS grade of at least 4, and a duration under 3 months were present in ophthalmopathy patients. Any patient with an uncontrolled infection, another autoimmune disease, pregnancy or lactation was excluded. Clinical symptoms, serum thyroxine and TRAb, thyroid ultrasound, and orbital computed tomography formed the basis for the diagnoses. Ficoll-Paque density gradient centrifugation was used to isolate PBMCs from about 9 ml of fresh peripheral blood. Total RNA was extracted with Trizol reagent, and quality was checked on an Agilent 2100 Bioanalyzer. This specimen belongs to a study of T cells in Graves' hyperthyroidism and ophthalmopathy (dated by TCRdb to between 2018 and 2021). For the study in its entirety: Peripheral blood was sampled at the time of initial diagnosis, prior to any treatment. The roughly 91 discovery patients were randomly divided into training and test sets at a 7:3 ratio. Prospective prediction of ophthalmopathy was tested in an independent validation cohort consisting of some 20 hyperthyroidism patients and 17 patients who later progressed to ophthalmopathy. In addition, the study compared T-cell repertoires in thyroid tissue and in blood from 6 or 7 Graves' hyperthyroidism patients. After blood sampling, hyperthyroidism patients were treated with methimazole at a starting dose of 30 mg daily, and ophthalmopathy patients were treated with high-dose intravenous methylprednisolone. TCR Vbeta CDR3 sequencing of roughly 140 peripheral blood samples (approximately 44 ophthalmopathy, 75 hyperthyroidism and around 17 progressor patients) is reported in the paper. A discovery cohort of 95 to 100 patients, roughly 45 with Graves' ophthalmopathy and 57 with stable Graves' hyperthyroidism, was used to find distinguishing TCR V-J signatures.

Counted from cysteine to phenylalanine, this CDR3 has 14 amino acids. Kept here is only the CDR3 DNA, which spans 42 bases and is read in frame from base 1. V is cut by 0 bases and J by 2 bases, and the space between the germline ends is 9 bases. CDR1 and CDR2, looked up from the germline V gene (reference sequence), are DFQATT and SNEGSKA. Summary of the overall study and its limitations: Most expanded thyroid clonotypes (frequency above 0.001) were also found in blood, which suggests that blood repertoires may mirror thyroid immune responses. In validation, the model predicted progression to ophthalmopathy a median of approximately 6.3 months before onset, with roughly 70% sensitivity and 72.22% specificity. Ophthalmopathy was separated from stable hyperthyroidism by a 13 V-J signature model, with over 85% sensitivity and about 84% specificity obtained in cross-validation and 80%/75% obtained in testing. No statistical method was used to fix the sample size in advance, and group allocation was not hidden from the investigators.

Recombination linked TRBV20-1 to TRBJ2-3; TRBD2 is perhaps the D gene, given 5 matching bases. The sequenced sample was blood. This TCR was sampled from a man younger than 35 with Graves' ophthalmopathy. The DNA is as follows: TGCAGTGCTAGAGATGACGGGGACACAGATACGCAGTATTTT. Translated, it gives CSARDDGDTDTQYF.